This record concerns one TCR beta chain sequence. These data belong to a study of T cell changes during pregnancy in multiple sclerosis. Sequencing was performed with immunoSEQ multiplex PCR; in TCRdb, only in-frame clones are kept and a portion is missing. This table has some 40,000 clones, 85% to 90% appearing once. This CDR3 contains 16 residues. Losses at the gene ends were 7 bases for V and 2 bases for J; bases not matched to a gene: 6. CDR1 and CDR2 from the germline V gene are SGHVS and FQNEAQ. The sequencing here drew on peripheral blood, taken in the second trimester of pregnancy. This chain connects TRBV7-8 to TRBJ2-6; 9 bases align to TRBD1. The source of this sequence is a female donor in good health, enrolled as a control in a pregnancy study. CDR3 in DNA: TGTGCCAGCACGGACAGGGGACGCGCTGGGGCCAACGTCCTGACTTTC. It encodes CASTDRGRAGANVLTF.